One and the same sample provided the 2 T cell receptor beta chains below, sequenced in a study of blood T cells in healthy people across ages. Alongside a J-beta primer mix, a sample-barcoded 5' primer served in a second PCR lasting about 7 to 11 cycles. TCRdb redid the calling of the 5' RACE reads with MiXCR, one entry per CDR3 protein. The sample has approximately 800,000 distinct CDR3 sequences; 53% are singletons. Material: blood. These TCRs come from an older man in good health.

The V call is TRBV14, the J call TRBJ2-3; TRBD2 is a possible D gene (5 bases). V was shortened by 2 bases and J by 14 bases, with 17 bases between the two germline ends. CDR1 is SGHDN and CDR2 is FVKESK in the germline V gene. The CDR3 is 13 amino acids. The CDR3 here is CASSQTGFWYAYF. Here the CDR3 DNA reads TGTGCCAGCAGCCAAACGGGGTTTTGGTACGCGTATTTT. Full variable domain (missing parts from reference TRBV14 and TRBJ2-3): EAGVTQFPSHSVIEKGQTVTLRCDPISGHDNLYWYRRVMGKEIKFLLHFVKESKQDESGMPNNRFLAERTGGTYSTLKVQPAELEDSGVYFCASSQTGFWYAYFGPGTRLTVL.

This chain's CDR3 is CSVEGGDRDGYGYTF. The DNA for the CDR3 is TGCAGCGTTGAAGGGGGGGACAGGGATGGCTATGGCTACACCTTC. This sequence joins TRBV29-1 and TRBJ1-2, with 9 nucleotides matching TRBD1. Germline V CDR1 and CDR2: SQVTM, ANQGSEA. The CDR3 has 15 amino acids. V was pared by 1 base and J by 4 bases, with 7 bases of the junction left unmatched.